The 12 T cell receptor beta chains listed next were all sequenced from one sample in a study of T cells in Graves' hyperthyroidism and ophthalmopathy. Researchers took RNA transcripts and amplified the TCR beta CDR3 regions from them. HTBI primers were the set used in a first-round RT-PCR of the TCR CDR3. Via MiXCR, TCRdb re-called the multiplex PCR reads, giving one row per CDR3 protein. Here the sample spans about 530,000 distinct CDR3 sequences, roughly 15% being singletons. Source material: blood. The source is a woman under 30 with Graves' ophthalmopathy.

This clonotype was seen more than once but under ten times. This chain joins TRBV20-1 and TRBJ1-1; no firm D call. V lost 0 bases, J lost 4 bases, and 15 bases lay in between. CDR3 size: 15 residues. Per the germline V gene, CDR1 is DFQATT and CDR2 is SNEGSKA (reference sequence). The CDR3 DNA sequence: TGCAGTGCTAGAGACCTATCCAAGTCCGGCACTGAAGCTTTCTTT. The encoded protein is CSARDLSKSGTEAFF.

Concerning this clonotype: A much larger clone lies a single base off, so this may be a read error. The chain couples TRBV28 to TRBJ2-1; 10 bases line up with TRBD2. CDR1 is MDHEN and CDR2 is SYDVKM in the germline V gene. J gave up 12 bases and V 3 bases, and 11 bases lay outside the gene matches. This CDR3 comprises 15 residues. The CDR3 region is CASSFSGLAKVRQFF. CDR3 nucleotides: TGTGCCAGCAGTTTTTCGGGACTAGCGAAGGTTAGGCAGTTCTTC.

This clonotype was seen a handful of times. The chain carries TRBV7-6 and TRBJ1-6; no definite D call. From germline, CDR1 is SGHVS and CDR2 FNYEAQ. The V and J ends lost 4 bases and 10 bases respectively, with 11 bases between them. The CDR3 loop spans 13 amino acids. The CDR3 sequence is CASSYNRGSPLHF. CDR3 bases: TGTGCCAGCAGCTATAACAGAGGCTCACCCCTCCACTTT.

This clonotype was recorded many times. The chain recombines TRBV5-1 with TRBJ2-1; 8 bases are shared with TRBD1. V lost 7 bases and J lost 3; bases outside the gene matches: 9. The CDR3 is 15 residues long. Germline lookup yields CDR1 SGHRS and CDR2 YFSETQ. CDR3 region: CASSDRGDFYNEQFF. CDR3 sequence (DNA): TGCGCCAGCTCCGACAGGGGTGATTTCTACAATGAGCAGTTCTTC.

This clonotype was counted at least ten times. J is TRBJ1-2 and V is TRBV10-3; D is perhaps TRBD1 (6 bases). The V and J ends lost 2 bases and 6 bases respectively, with 10 bases between them. The V gene's germline CDR1 is ENHRY and CDR2 SYGVKD. The CDR3 contains 13 residues. In DNA, the CDR3 is TGTGCCATCAGTGAGGGCGCAGGGGATGGCTACACCTTC. This codes for CAISEGAGDGYTF.

The J gene is TRBJ2-7, the V gene TRBV29-1; D unclear. The CDR3 loop spans 12 amino acids. Germline CDR1 SQVTM, CDR2 ANQGSEA. Deletions cut 4 bases from V and 3 bases from J, with 10 bases between. The CDR3 nucleotides read TGCAGCGTTGCAGCCACTGACTACGAGCAGTACTTC. It yields the protein CSVAATDYEQYF.

The chain recombines TRBV20-1 with TRBJ1-4; no reliable D call. With 0 bases removed from V and 1 base from J, the gap between germline ends came to 12 bases. The germline V gene encodes CDR1 DFQATT and CDR2 SNEGSKA (reference sequence). The CDR3 covers 16 residues. CDR3 in amino acids: CSARDHHGGTNEKLFF. The CDR3 bases are TGCAGTGCTAGAGATCACCATGGTGGAACTAATGAAAAACTGTTTTTT.

As to this clonotype: This may come from a read error, since a much larger clone is one base off. This chain joins TRBV6-5 and TRBJ1-5, with D unclear. Germline CDR1 and CDR2: MNHEY and SVGAGI. The CDR3 length is 15 residues. CDR3 nucleotide sequence: TGTACCAGCAGTTACAGCCAGGCCCACAATCAGCCCCAGCATTTT. The encoded protein is CTSSYSQAHNQPQHF.

V gene TRBV5-1 combines with J gene TRBJ2-5; D not resolved. CDR3 size: 15 residues. Per germline, CDR1 SGHRS and CDR2 YFSETQ. V was trimmed by 7 bases and J by 1 base, leaving 17 bases between them. For the CDR3, the DNA is TGCGCCAGCCGTCACATACTTGATGGCCAAGAGACCCAGTACTTC. Protein: CASRHILDGQETQYF.

This clonotype was detected ten times or more. The chain couples TRBV3-1 to TRBJ2-5; D is undetermined. Per germline, CDR1 LGHDT and CDR2 YNNKEL (reference sequence). The CDR3 totals 15 residues. V shed 4 bases and J shed 5 bases, with 17 bases lying between them. CDR3 sequence reads: CASSPAWLEGETQYF. In DNA, the CDR3 is TGTGCCAGCAGCCCGGCTTGGCTAGAAGGGGAGACCCAGTACTTC.

A few counts support this clonotype. The CDR3, as DNA: TGTGCCAGCAGCTCCCTAGCGGGGGGGAGCGGTGAGCAGTTCTTC. Translated: CASSSLAGGSGEQFF. The V and J genes are TRBV7-6 and TRBJ2-1; 12 positions match TRBD2. Trimming took 4 bases from V and 9 from J; bases not matched to a gene: 7. The germline V gene has CDR1 SGHVS and CDR2 FNYEAQ. The CDR3 totals 15 residues.

This clonotype was counted ten times or more. This chain links TRBV7-9 with TRBJ2-1; maybe TRBD1 (5 bases). Trimming pared 1 base from V and 8 bases from J, leaving 15 bases between. This CDR3 has 15 amino acids. Germline CDR1 reads SEHNR; CDR2 reads FQNEAQ (reference sequence). CDR3 DNA: TGTGCCAGCAGCTTAGAAATGGGGCCCGCTTATGAGCAGTTCTTC. It specifies CASSLEMGPAYEQFF. Full variable domain (remainder filled in from reference TRBV7-9 and TRBJ2-1): DTGVSQNPRHKITKRGQNVTFRCDPISEHNRLYWYRQTLGQGPEFLTYFQNEAQLEKSRLLSDRFSAERPKGSFSTLEIQRTEQGDSAMYLCASSLEMGPAYEQFFGPGTRLTVL.